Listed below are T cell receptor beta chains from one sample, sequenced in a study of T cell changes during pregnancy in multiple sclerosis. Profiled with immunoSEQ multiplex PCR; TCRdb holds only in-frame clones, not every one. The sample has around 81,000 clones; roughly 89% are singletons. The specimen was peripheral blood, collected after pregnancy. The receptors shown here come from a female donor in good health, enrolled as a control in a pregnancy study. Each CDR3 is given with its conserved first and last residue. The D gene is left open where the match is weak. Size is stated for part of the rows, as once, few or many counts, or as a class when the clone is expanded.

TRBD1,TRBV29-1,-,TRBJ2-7,TGCAGCGTCTACAGGGGGATTGACGAGCAGTACTTC,CSVYRGIDEQYF
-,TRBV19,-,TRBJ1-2,TGTGCCAGTAGTATAGGGCCGGGACACCCTATAGCCCACTTC,CASSIGPGHPIAHF
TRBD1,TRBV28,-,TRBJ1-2,TGTGCCAGCAAGACAGGGGGGGGCGACTATGGCTACACCTTC,CASKTGGGDYGYTF
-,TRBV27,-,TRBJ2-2,TGTGCCAGCTGTCCCGGGACGAACACCGGGGAGCTGTTTTTT,CASCPGTNTGELFF
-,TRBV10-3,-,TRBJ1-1,TGTGCCATCAGTGAGTCTGTAGGACTCAACACTGAAGCTTTCTTT,CAISESVGLNTEAFF
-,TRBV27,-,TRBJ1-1,TGTGCCAGCAGTTTATCCGGGGGTGGGGCCACTGAAGCTTTCTTT,CASSLSGGGATEAFF
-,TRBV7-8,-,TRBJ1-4,TGTGCCAGCAGCTCCCGACTGATTAATGAAAAACTGTTTTTT,CASSSRLINEKLFF
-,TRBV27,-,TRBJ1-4,TGTGCCAGCAGTTTAAGATTCGGCAACTCGGGGGAAAAACTGTTTTTT,CASSLRFGNSGEKLFF
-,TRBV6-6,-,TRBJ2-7,TGTGCCAGCTGGGGCGGAACCTACGAGCAGTACTTC,CASWGGTYEQYF
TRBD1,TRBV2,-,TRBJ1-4,TGTGCCAGCAGGTCTCGACAGGGGTCTAATGAAAAACTGTTTTTT,CASRSRQGSNEKLFF
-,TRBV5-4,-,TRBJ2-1,TGTGCCAGCAGGTCGACGGGGAGCTCCTACAATGAGCAGTTCTTC,CASRSTGSSYNEQFF
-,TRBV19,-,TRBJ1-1,TGTGCCAGTAGTATGTTGTCGACGGGTGACAGATCGAACACTGAAGCTTTCTTT,CASSMLSTGDRSNTEAFF
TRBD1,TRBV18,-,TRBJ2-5,TGTGCCAGCTCACCACGTGACAGGGGGGAGACCCAGTACTTC,CASSPRDRGETQYF
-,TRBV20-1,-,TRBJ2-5,TGCAGTGCTGTACAAGAGACCCAGTACTTC,CSAVQETQYF
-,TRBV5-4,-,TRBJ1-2,TGTGCCAGCAGCCCCGCGGGGGGAGGGAACTATGGCTACACCTTC,CASSPAGGGNYGYTF
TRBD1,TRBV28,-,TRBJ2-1,TGTGCCAGCAGCTTAGGACAGGGTAGCTACAATGAGCAGTTCTTC,CASSLGQGSYNEQFF
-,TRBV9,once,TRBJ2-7,TGTGCCAGCAGCGTAGCCGCTCAGGCTTACTCCTACGAGCAGTACTTC,CASSVAAQAYSYEQYF
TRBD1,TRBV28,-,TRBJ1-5,TGTGCCAGCAGCCGCGGGACAGGGGAATGGCAGCCCCAGCATTTT,CASSRGTGEWQPQHF
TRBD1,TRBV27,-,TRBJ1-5,TGTGCCAGCAGTTTAGGGGACAGGGAAGGAAGCAATCAGCCCCAGCATTTT,CASSLGDREGSNQPQHF
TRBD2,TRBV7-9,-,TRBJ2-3,TGTGCCAGCAGCTTAGAGCTGGGGGGGACAGATACGCAGTATTTT,CASSLELGGTDTQYF
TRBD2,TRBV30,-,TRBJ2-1,TGTGCCTGGATTAGCGGGTCCCACTTCAATGAGCAGTTCTTC,CAWISGSHFNEQFF
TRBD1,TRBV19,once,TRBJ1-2,TGTGCCAGTAGTAGGGACAGGGGGTTCTATGGCTACACCTTC,CASSRDRGFYGYTF